The T cell receptor (beta chain) described here comes from a study of vaccination and CD4 T cells after COVID-19. Treatment: roughly ten-day PBMC culture with coronavirus spike peptide pools or control peptides (ViraFEST assay). After expanding antigen-specific T cells with peptide pools, ViraFEST sequenced their TCRs. Study-wide findings and caveats: Convalescent patients gained a median approximately 90% of their reactive clones only post-vaccination.

The Oncomine TCR Beta short-read assay sequenced DNA from cultured CD4+ T cells. TCRdb re-analysed the PCR reads in MiXCR, keeping a single row per CDR3 protein. Among several thousand distinct CDR3 sequences, around two fifths were seen once, and the ten largest hold around 41%. A word on this clonotype: The target antigen is unknown.

This clonotype was obtained from a human donor who had recovered from COVID-19. The sequenced sample consisted of CD4+ T cells from blood, cultured in vitro.

The CDR3 bases are TGTGCCAGCTCACCTAGGGCAGGGTCGAACACCGGGGAGCTGTTTTTT. It is translated as CASSPRAGSNTGELFF. The chain joins TRBV18 to TRBJ2-2, with D possibly matching TRBD1 (5 bases). Trimming took 3 bases from V and 0 from J, leaving 11 bases between them. Germline CDR1 and CDR2: KGHSH and LQKENI. The CDR3 contains 16 residues.